One sample yielded the 4 T cell receptor beta chains listed below, sequenced in a study of T cells in Graves' hyperthyroidism and ophthalmopathy. TCR beta CDR3 sequences were amplified from RNA transcripts. The TCR CDR3 first-round RT-PCR relied on the HTBI primer set. In TCRdb, the multiplex PCR reads were re-called with MiXCR into one record per CDR3 protein. Found here are about 130,000 distinct CDR3 sequences, approximately 20% of them singletons; the top ten hold about 67%. The sample taken for sequencing was blood. The receptors were gathered from a woman between 45 and 65 years old with Graves' hyperthyroidism that later progressed to Graves' ophthalmopathy.

This clonotype was counted between two and nine times. The chain couples TRBV20-1 to TRBJ1-2, with TRBD1 identical over 8 bases. V lost 6 bases and J lost 8; bases outside the gene matches: 5. This CDR3 has 11 residues. Germline lookup yields CDR1 DFQATT and CDR2 SNEGSKA (reference sequence). CDR3 sequence (DNA): TGCAGTGCGCGACAGGGGCAAGGCTACACCTTC. Encoded protein: CSARQGQGYTF.

V usage is TRBV3-1 and J usage is TRBJ2-1; 7 nucleotides match TRBD2. CDR1 and CDR2 (germline): LGHDT, YNNKEL (reference sequence). The CDR3 has 14 amino acids. V trimming: 4 bases; J trimming: 3 bases; junction bases outside the gene matches: 3. As DNA, the CDR3 is TGTGCCAGCAGCCGCAGCGGGGACTACAATGAGCAGTTCTTC. Translated, it gives CASSRSGDYNEQFF.

Only a few counts were recorded for this clonotype. V is TRBV7-9 and J is TRBJ1-6; D gene unclear. The CDR3 has 13 residues. V was shortened by 5 bases and J by 11 bases, with 13 bases between the two germline ends. Per germline, CDR1 SEHNR and CDR2 FQNEAQ (reference sequence). This CDR3 is CASSEQRGTPLHF. The CDR3 DNA is TGTGCCAGCAGCGAACAACGAGGAACACCCCTCCACTTT.

This clonotype was observed a few times. The chain joins TRBV7-2 to TRBJ1-2, with D possibly matching TRBD1 (6 bases). Per germline, CDR1 SGHTA and CDR2 FQGNSA. The V end lost 2 bases, the J end lost 4 bases, and 11 bases lay between the germline ends. CDR3 length: 14 amino acids. CDR3 loop: CASSLRQTGYGYTF. The CDR3 DNA sequence: TGTGCCAGCAGCTTAAGGCAGACAGGCTATGGCTACACCTTC. Together with reference TRBV7-2 and TRBJ1-2, the CDR3 gives the full variable domain: GAGVSQSPSNKVTEKGKDVELRCDPISGHTALYWYRQSLGQGLEFLIYFQGNSAPDKSGLPSDRFSAERTGGSVSTLTIQRTQQEDSAVYLCASSLRQTGYGYTFGSGTRLTVV.